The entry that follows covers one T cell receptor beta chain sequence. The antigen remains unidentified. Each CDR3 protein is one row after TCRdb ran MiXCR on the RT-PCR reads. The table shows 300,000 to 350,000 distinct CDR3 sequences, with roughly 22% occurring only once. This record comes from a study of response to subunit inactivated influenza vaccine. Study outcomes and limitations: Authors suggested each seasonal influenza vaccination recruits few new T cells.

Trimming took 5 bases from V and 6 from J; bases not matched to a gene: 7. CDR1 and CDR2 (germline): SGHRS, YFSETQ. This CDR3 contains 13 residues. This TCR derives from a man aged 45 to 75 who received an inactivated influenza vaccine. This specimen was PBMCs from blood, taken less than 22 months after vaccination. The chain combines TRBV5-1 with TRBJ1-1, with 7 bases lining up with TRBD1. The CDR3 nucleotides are TGCGCCAGCAGTTTAGACAGGGCCGCTGAAGCTTTCTTT. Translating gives CASSLDRAAEAFF.